This is a list of T cell receptor beta chains from one sample in a study of T cell responses to AZD1222 COVID-19 vaccine. Sequencing was performed with immunoSEQ multiplex PCR; in TCRdb, only in-frame clones are kept and a portion is missing. Here the sample spans about 130,000 clones, 70% to 90% being singletons. Sequenced here: peripheral blood, sampled on day 0 of AZD1222 vaccination. All receptors derive from an adult in good health. Both conserved end residues are part of each CDR3.

>TRBJ1-6|TRBV11-2
CASSSWTGGVYNSPLHF
>TRBJ1-2|TRBV7-9
CASSLVQGAGGGYTF
>TRBJ1-4|TRBV19
CASSNDRGAEKLFF
>TRBJ1-5|TRBV28
CASCETGTGGSRQPQHF
>TRBJ2-7|TRBV5-4
CASSPAGTGGSYEQYF
>TRBJ2-2|TRBV27
CASSAGQNTGELFF
>TRBJ2-3|TRBV27
CASSPSLGPHGVDTQYF
>TRBJ2-1|TRBV27
CASSLRGFYNEQFF
>TRBJ1-1|TRBV6-2/TRBV6-3
CASSYSSQDMNTEAFF
>TRBJ1-3|TRBV5-4
CASSQGQGYSSGNTIYF
>TRBJ1-2|TRBV5-5
CASSLASTGPYGYTF
>TRBJ1-5|TRBV2
CASSPLGANQPQHF
>TRBJ1-1|TRBV12-3/TRBV12-4
CASSLTVNTEAFF
>TRBJ2-7|TRBV9
CASSAAGTSGYEQYF
>TRBJ1-2|TRBV5-8
CASSPRTGGDYGYTF
>TRBJ2-5|TRBV6-5
CASSPRWAGAGTQYF
>TRBJ2-5|TRBV5-8
CASSPGTYSSQETQYF
>TRBJ2-7|TRBV19
CASSMGRSYEQYF
>TRBJ1-2|TRBV18
CASSPSGNYGYTF
>TRBJ2-1|TRBV29-1
CSVGDGDNEQFF
>TRBJ1-1|TRBV4-3
CASSQDAWTVNTEAFF
>TRBJ1-4|TRBV2
CASRALPNEKLFF
>TRBJ2-5|TRBV24-1
CATSDFEETQYF
>TRBJ1-5|TRBV7-9
CASSLAGTGGHQPQHF
>TRBJ2-3|TRBV24-1
CATSPAGAPTDTQYF
>TRBJ2-7|TRBV7-9
CASSLAGDGYEQYF
>TRBJ2-5|TRBV29-1
CSVPGQGETQYF
>TRBJ2-1|TRBV5-4
CASSPFGLGVSEQFF
>TRBJ2-1|TRBV11-2
CASSTLTPSYYNEQFF
>TRBJ1-2|TRBV2
CASSVARTGEGYGYTF
>TRBJ2-1|TRBV4-3
CASSQVQGLNEQFF
>TRBJ2-2|TRBV6-2/TRBV6-3
CASSKTVFYPGELFF
>TRBJ1-6|TRBV6-2/TRBV6-3
CASSRDLGTVNNSPLHF
>TRBJ2-1|TRBV19
CASSIQAGGLYNEQFF
>TRBJ2-3|TRBV10-1
CASSEGAGAVSDTQYF